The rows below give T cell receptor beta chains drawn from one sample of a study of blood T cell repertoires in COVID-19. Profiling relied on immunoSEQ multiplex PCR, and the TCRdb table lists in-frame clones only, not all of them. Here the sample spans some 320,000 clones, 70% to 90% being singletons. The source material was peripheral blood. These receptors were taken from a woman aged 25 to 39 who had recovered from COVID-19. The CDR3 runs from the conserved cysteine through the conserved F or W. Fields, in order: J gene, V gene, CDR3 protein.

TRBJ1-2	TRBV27	CASSYTNYGYTF
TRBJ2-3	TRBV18	CASSPGSTDTQYF
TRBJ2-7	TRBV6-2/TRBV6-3	CASSPGTAMPSSYEQYF
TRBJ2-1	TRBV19	CASSIMSGTYNEQFF
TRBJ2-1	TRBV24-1	CATSSGGQAYNEQFF
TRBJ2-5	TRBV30	CAWSGSGSPLKETQYF
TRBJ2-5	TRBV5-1	CASSLFTGNQETQYF
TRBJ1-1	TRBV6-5	CASSYSFPGGQAFF
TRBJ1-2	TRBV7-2	CASSKRLGGYGYTF
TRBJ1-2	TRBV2	CASSEFGTDGYTF
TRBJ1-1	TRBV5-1	CASSTAGGGSTEAFF
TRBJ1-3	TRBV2	CASRAKQGNTIYF
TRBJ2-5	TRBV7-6	CASSLGAGMQETQYF
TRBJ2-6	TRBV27	CASSFLGALSGANVLTF
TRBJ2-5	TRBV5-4	CASSEERGAMQETQYF
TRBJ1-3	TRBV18	CASSPGTGTGNTIYF
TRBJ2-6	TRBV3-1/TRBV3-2	CASSQDLMGRLPFSGANVLTF
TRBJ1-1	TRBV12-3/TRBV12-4	CASSFDGPRAFF
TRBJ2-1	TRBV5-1	CASSLGLRGPRNEQFF
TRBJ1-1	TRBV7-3	CASSSILGQGAMNTEAFF
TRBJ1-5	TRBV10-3	CAISAGQVRALQPQHF
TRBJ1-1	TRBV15	CATSRVREDTEAFF
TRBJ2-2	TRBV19	CASSPPGQGRSGELFF
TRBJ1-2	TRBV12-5	CASAKDRDYGYTF
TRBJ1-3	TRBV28	CASQDNLFTIYF
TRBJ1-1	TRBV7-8	CASSITRNTEAFF
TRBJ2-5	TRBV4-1	CASSQTRLSETQYF
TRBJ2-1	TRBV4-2	CASSQVTSGGVYNEQFF